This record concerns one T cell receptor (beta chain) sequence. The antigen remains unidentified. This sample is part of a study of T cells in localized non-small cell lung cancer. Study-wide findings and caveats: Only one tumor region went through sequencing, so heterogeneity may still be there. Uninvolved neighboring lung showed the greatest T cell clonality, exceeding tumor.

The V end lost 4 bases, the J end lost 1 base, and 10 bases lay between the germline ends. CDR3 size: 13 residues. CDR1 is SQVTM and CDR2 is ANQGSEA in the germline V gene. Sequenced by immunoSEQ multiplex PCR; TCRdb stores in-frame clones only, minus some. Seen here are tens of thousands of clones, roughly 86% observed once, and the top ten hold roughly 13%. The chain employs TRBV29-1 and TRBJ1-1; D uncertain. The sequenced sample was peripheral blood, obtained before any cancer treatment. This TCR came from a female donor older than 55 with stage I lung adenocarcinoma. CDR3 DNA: TGCAGCGTTGTTTTCTCCACGAACACTGAAGCTTTCTTT. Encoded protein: CSVVFSTNTEAFF.